Listed below are T cell receptor beta chains from one sample, sequenced in a study of T cells in localized non-small cell lung cancer. This table comes from immunoSEQ multiplex PCR, and its TCRdb copy is limited to in-frame clones, with some not included. The table has about 11,000 clones, 29% seen once. Sequences were derived from lung tumor tissue, sampled before any cancer treatment. These receptors were taken from a man aged 40 to 75 with stage I lung adenocarcinoma. Each CDR3 is given with its conserved first and last residue. Each record gives: V gene, clone size, J gene, CDR3 length, CDR3 protein. The listing skips clone size in some rows; elsewhere it reads once, few, many or a size class.

V: TRBV9; size: .; J: TRBJ1-6; length: 14; CDR3: CASSEAAYNSPLHF
V: TRBV11-3; size: many; J: TRBJ2-7; length: 15; CDR3: CASSLVLSLGYEQYF
V: TRBV29-1; size: medium-sized; J: TRBJ1-1; length: 13; CDR3: CSAGGGERTEAFF
V: TRBV11-3; size: .; J: TRBJ1-1; length: 14; CDR3: CASSPRATGTEAFF
V: TRBV29-1; size: .; J: TRBJ2-7; length: 12; CDR3: CSVLRPGGEQYF
V: TRBV11-3; size: few; J: TRBJ2-7; length: 15; CDR3: CASSFERTRTYEQYF
V: TRBV6-8; size: few; J: TRBJ1-2; length: 14; CDR3: CAINRDVDNYGYTF
V: TRBV30; size: .; J: TRBJ2-3; length: 12; CDR3: CAWRGSTDTQYF
V: TRBV10-2; size: .; J: TRBJ2-5; length: 15; CDR3: CASSVGGLALGTQYF
V: TRBV16; size: .; J: TRBJ1-2; length: 12; CDR3: CASSPAGDGYTF
V: TRBV11-3; size: .; J: TRBJ1-1; length: 15; CDR3: CASSLDLLTGHEAFF
V: TRBV9; size: few; J: TRBJ1-3; length: 16; CDR3: CASSALPGGWLDTIYF
V: TRBV18; size: .; J: TRBJ2-3; length: 17; CDR3: CASSLDLPGQSTDTQYF
V: TRBV5-4; size: .; J: TRBJ1-1; length: 13; CDR3: CASSLTGNTEAFF
V: TRBV6-8; size: .; J: TRBJ1-1; length: 14; CDR3: CASSRKRGDTEAFF
V: TRBV9; size: .; J: TRBJ2-7; length: 14; CDR3: CASSVAVLPYEQYF
V: TRBV11-3; size: .; J: TRBJ2-1; length: 14; CDR3: CASSLEGASNEQFF
V: TRBV6-8; size: .; J: TRBJ1-6; length: 18; CDR3: CASSPSTGFGGGHSPLHF
V: TRBV11-3; size: .; J: TRBJ2-2; length: 16; CDR3: CASSLRQGWNTGELFF
V: TRBV25-1; size: few; J: TRBJ2-1; length: 16; CDR3: CASSDLAGGAYNEQFF
V: TRBV15; size: once; J: TRBJ2-3; length: 15; CDR3: CAISARERGTDTQYF
V: TRBV6-8; size: .; J: TRBJ1-2; length: 14; CDR3: CASSYSPDLRGYTF
V: TRBV6-8; size: .; J: TRBJ2-3; length: 13; CDR3: CAINTQDTDTQYF
V: TRBV10-2; size: few; J: TRBJ1-1; length: 13; CDR3: CARLVTGRTEAFF
V: TRBV14; size: few; J: TRBJ1-6; length: 15; CDR3: CASSSPNSYNSPLHF
V: TRBV6-8; size: medium-sized; J: TRBJ2-7; length: 15; CDR3: CASSYSTQGGGEQYF
V: TRBV18; size: few; J: TRBJ2-5; length: 12; CDR3: CASSPYGETQYF